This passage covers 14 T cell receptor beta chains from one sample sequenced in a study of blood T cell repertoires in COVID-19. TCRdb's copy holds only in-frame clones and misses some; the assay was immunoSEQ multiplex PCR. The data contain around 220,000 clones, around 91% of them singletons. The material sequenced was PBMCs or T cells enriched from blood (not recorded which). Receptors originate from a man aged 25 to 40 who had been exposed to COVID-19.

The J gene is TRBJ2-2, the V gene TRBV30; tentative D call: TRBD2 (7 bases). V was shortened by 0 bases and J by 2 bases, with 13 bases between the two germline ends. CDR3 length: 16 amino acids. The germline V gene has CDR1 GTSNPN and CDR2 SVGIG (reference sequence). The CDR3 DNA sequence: TGTGCCTGGAGTGTTGAGGGGGGGCTTAACACCGGGGAGCTGTTTTTT. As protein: CAWSVEGGLNTGELFF.

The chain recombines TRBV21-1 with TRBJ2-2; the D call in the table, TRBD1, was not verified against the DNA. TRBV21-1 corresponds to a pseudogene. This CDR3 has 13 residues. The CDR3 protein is CASSRPGPGELFF. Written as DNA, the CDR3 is TGTGCCAGCTCCAGGCCTGGGCCCGGGGAGCTGTTTTTT.

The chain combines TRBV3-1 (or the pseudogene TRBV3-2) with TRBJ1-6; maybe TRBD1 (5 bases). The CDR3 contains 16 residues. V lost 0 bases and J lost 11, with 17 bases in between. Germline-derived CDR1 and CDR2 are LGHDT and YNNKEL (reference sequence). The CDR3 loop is CASSQDRVQVGPPLHF. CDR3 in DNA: TGTGCCAGCAGCCAAGATCGTGTACAGGTCGGGCCACCCCTCCACTTT.

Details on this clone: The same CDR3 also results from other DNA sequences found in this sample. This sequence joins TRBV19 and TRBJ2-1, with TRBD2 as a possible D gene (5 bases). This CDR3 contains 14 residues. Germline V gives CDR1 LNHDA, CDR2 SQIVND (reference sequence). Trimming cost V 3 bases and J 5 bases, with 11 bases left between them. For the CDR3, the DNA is TGTGCCAGTAGTATCGGCGGACTTAACAATGAGCAGTTCTTC. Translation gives CASSIGGLNNEQFF.

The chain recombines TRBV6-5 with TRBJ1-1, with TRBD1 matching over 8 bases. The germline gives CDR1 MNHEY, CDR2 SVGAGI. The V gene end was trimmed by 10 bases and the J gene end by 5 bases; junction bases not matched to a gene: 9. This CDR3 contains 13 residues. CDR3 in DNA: TGTGCCACCTCCGGACAGGGACGTACTGAAGCTTTCTTT. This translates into CATSGQGRTEAFF.

The CDR3 region has the DNA TGTGCCAGCAGCCAATCCGGGACAGCCACTATTATCCTCGGCTACACCTTC. It encodes CASSQSGTATIILGYTF. V gene TRBV3-1 (or the pseudogene TRBV3-2) combines with J gene TRBJ1-2; 7 bases are a match to TRBD1. The ends lost 2 bases at V and 8 bases at J; junction bases unmatched: 17. CDR3 length: 17 amino acids. Per germline, CDR1 LGHDT and CDR2 YNNKEL (reference sequence).

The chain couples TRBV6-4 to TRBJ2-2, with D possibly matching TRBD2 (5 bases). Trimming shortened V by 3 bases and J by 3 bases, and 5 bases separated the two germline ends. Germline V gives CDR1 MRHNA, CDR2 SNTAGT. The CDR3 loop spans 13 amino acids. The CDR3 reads CASSEDYTGELFF. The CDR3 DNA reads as TGTGCCAGCAGTGAGGACTACACCGGGGAGCTGTTTTTT.

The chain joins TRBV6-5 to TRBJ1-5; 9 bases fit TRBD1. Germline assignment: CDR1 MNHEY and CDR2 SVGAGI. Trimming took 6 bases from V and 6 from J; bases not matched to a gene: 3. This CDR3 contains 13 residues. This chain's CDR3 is CASRGQGGQPQHF. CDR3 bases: TGTGCCAGCAGGGGACAGGGCGGTCAGCCCCAGCATTTT.

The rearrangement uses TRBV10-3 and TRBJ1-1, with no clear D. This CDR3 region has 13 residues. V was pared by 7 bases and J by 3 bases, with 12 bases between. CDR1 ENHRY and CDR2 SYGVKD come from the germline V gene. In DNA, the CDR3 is TGTGCCATCACGTCAAACGCGGACACTGAAGCTTTCTTT. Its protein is CAITSNADTEAFF.

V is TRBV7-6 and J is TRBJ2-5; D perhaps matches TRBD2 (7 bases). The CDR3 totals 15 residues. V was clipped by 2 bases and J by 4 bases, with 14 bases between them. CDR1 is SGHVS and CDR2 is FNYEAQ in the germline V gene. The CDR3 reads CASSLMGGPLETQYF. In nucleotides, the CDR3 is TGTGCCAGCAGCTTAATGGGGGGGCCATTAGAGACCCAGTACTTC.

CDR3 residues: CASSPPPGFYGNQPQHF. The DNA for the CDR3 is TGTGCCAGCTCACCACCTCCAGGGTTCTATGGCAATCAGCCCCAGCATTTT. This chain connects TRBV18 to TRBJ1-5; D might be TRBD1 (5 bases). The CDR3 runs 17 residues. The V end was cut by 0 bases, the J end by 2 bases, with 14 bases between. Per germline, CDR1 KGHSH and CDR2 LQKENI.

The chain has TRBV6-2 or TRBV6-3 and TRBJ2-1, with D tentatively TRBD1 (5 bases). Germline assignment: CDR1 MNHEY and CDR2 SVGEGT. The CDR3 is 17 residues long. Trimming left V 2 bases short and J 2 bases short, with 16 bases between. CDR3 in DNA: TGTGCCAGCAGTTACGCCTCAGGGCTACCTACCTACAATGAGCAGTTCTTC. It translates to CASSYASGLPTYNEQFF.

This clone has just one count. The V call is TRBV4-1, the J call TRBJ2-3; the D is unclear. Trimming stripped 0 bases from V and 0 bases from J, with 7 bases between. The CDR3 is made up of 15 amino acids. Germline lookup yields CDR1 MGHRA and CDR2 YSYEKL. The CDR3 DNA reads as TGCGCCAGCAGCCAAGAGTCCAGTAGCACAGATACGCAGTATTTT. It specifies CASSQESSSTDTQYF.

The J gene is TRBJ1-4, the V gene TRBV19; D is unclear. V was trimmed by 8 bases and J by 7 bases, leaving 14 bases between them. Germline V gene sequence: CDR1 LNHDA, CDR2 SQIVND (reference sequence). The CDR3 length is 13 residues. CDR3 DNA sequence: TGTGCCAGTCTTGGACGGGAGACTGAAAAACTGTTTTTT. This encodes CASLGRETEKLFF.